The 16 T cell receptor beta chains below all came from one sample that was sequenced in a study of metastatic and nonmetastatic thyroid tumors. TCRdb re-called the PCR reads with MiXCR. The sample shows about 7,400 clones, more than 2.5% of them seen only once. Patients were all untreated before their thyroid surgery. Source material: tumor tissue. Receptors were obtained from a female donor with papillary thyroid cancer or a benign thyroid nodule (not recorded which). Some clones in this sample may be carry-over from other donors' samples.

This clone was seen at least ten times. Within the sample, other DNA sequences also encode this same CDR3. This chain joins TRBV2 and TRBJ2-1, with D perhaps matching TRBD2 (5 bases). V lost 11 bases and J lost 9, with 8 bases in between. In germline, CDR1 is SNHLY, CDR2 FYNNEI. This CDR3 has 9 residues. The CDR3 loop is CAEGSEQFF. The DNA for the CDR3 is TGTGCCGAGGGTAGTGAGCAGTTCTTC.

This clone was picked up many times. The chain uses TRBV2 and TRBJ1-3; D is uncertain. Trimming took 1 base from V and 4 from J, leaving 11 bases between them. The CDR3 has 15 residues. The V gene's germline CDR1 is SNHLY and CDR2 FYNNEI. The CDR3 protein is CASSEEVVVGNTIYF. The CDR3, as DNA: TGTGCCAGCAGTGAAGAGGTGGTCGTAGGAAACACCATATATTTT.

This clone was counted ten times or more. One base away lies a much larger clone, so this may be a sequencing read error. The gene calls are TRBV6-2 or TRBV6-3 and TRBJ2-5; 8 nucleotides agree with TRBD2. Germline V gene lookup returns CDR1 MNHEY and CDR2 SVGEGT. J lost 1 base, V lost 2 bases, and 6 bases had no gene match. This CDR3 region has 16 residues. The CDR3 reads CASSYLGLGGQETQYF. DNA for the CDR3: TGTGCCAGCAGTTACCTGGGACTAGGAGGCCAAGAGACCCAGTACTTC.

Ten or more counts support this clone. This sequence joins TRBV27 and TRBJ1-1; 8 bases agree with TRBD1. The CDR3 is made up of 13 amino acids. Germline V gene sequence: CDR1 MNHEY, CDR2 SMNVEV (reference sequence). The V segment lost 6 bases and the J segment 1 base; nucleotides outside the gene matches: 1. DNA for the CDR3: TGTGCCAGCAGAGGACAGGGGAACACTGAAGCTTTCTTT. Its translation is CASRGQGNTEAFF.

By sample share, this clone is medium-sized. The rearrangement links TRBV6-6 to TRBJ2-3, with a tentative D call TRBD1 (5 bases). Germline V gene sequence: CDR1 MNHNY, CDR2 SVGAGI (reference sequence). CDR3 length: 14 amino acids. V was shortened by 2 bases and J by 1 base, with 7 bases between the two germline ends. CDR3 protein: CASSYGRGTDTQYF. The CDR3 region has the DNA TGTGCCAGCAGTTACGGCAGGGGCACAGATACGCAGTATTTT.

By frequency in the sample, this clone is medium-sized. This rearrangement joins TRBV28 to TRBJ1-5, with D tentatively TRBD1 (6 bases). Germline CDR1 and CDR2: MDHEN and SYDVKM. Trimming took 6 bases from V and 1 from J, leaving 19 bases between them. The CDR3 is made up of 17 amino acids. The CDR3 loop is CASSPPSWGASNQPQHF. The CDR3 nucleotides read TGTGCCAGCAGCCCACCCTCATGGGGGGCGAGCAATCAGCCCCAGCATTTT. Looking up the rest from reference TRBV28 and TRBJ1-5 gives the full variable domain: DVKVTQSSRYLVKRTGEKVFLECVQDMDHENMFWYRQDPGLGLRLIYFSYDVKMKEKGDIPEGYSVSREKKERFSLILESASTNQTSMYLCASSPPSWGASNQPQHFGDGTRLSIL.

This clone was seen ten or more times. The rearrangement links TRBV11-2 to TRBJ2-5, with 11 bases lining up with TRBD2. Germline V gene sequence: CDR1 SGHAT, CDR2 FQNNGV. V lost 2 bases and J lost 5; bases outside the gene matches: 10. The CDR3 is 17 amino acids. The CDR3 DNA reads as TGTGCCAGCAGCTTAAATCTAGCGGGAGGTCCGTGGGAGACCCAGTACTTC. Residues: CASSLNLAGGPWETQYF. Variable domain in full (rest from reference TRBV11-2 and TRBJ2-5): EAGVAQSPRYKIIEKRQSVAFWCNPISGHATLYWYQQILGQGPKLLIQFQNNGVVDDSQLPKDRFSAERLKGVDSTLKIQPAKLEDSAVYLCASSLNLAGGPWETQYFGPGTRLLVL.

This clone was found many times. The chain employs TRBV9 and TRBJ2-3, with 8 bases lining up with TRBD2. Germline trimming cut 0 bases from V and 2 bases from J; bases unmatched to any gene: 5. The length of the CDR3 is 16 residues. The germline gives CDR1 SGDLS, CDR2 YYNGEE. CDR3 sequence (DNA): TGTGCCAGCAGCGTAGTCCCGGGGGGGGCCACAGATACGCAGTATTTT. Amino acid sequence: CASSVVPGGATDTQYF.

Sample share makes this clone medium-sized. This chain uses TRBV2 with TRBJ2-6; D is ambiguous. Germline loops: CDR1 SNHLY, CDR2 FYNNEI. Trimming stripped 1 base from V and 2 bases from J, with 6 bases between. The CDR3 has 15 amino acids. CDR3 amino acids: CASSEVRTGANVLTF. The CDR3 nucleotides read TGTGCCAGCAGTGAAGTGAGAACTGGGGCCAACGTCCTGACTTTC.

In its sample, this clone was seen many times. This clone may be a read error of a much larger clone one base away. The genes are TRBV7-9 and TRBJ2-2; no definite D call. Per germline, CDR1 SEHNR and CDR2 FQNEAQ (reference sequence). There are 13 residues in the CDR3. V lost 7 bases, J lost 6 bases, and 12 bases lay in between. The CDR3 sequence is CASNHWGAGELFF. In DNA, the CDR3 is TGTGCCAGCAATCACTGGGGTGCCGGGGAGCTGTTTTTT.

This clone showed up many times. A much larger clone lies a single base off, so this may be a read error. This likely comes from a read error, as the CDR3 has no conserved phenylalanine or tryptophan at its end. The CDR3 DNA is TGTGCCAGCAGCGTAGTAGCGGGAGTTGGCAATGAGCAGTTCGTC. Protein: CASSVVAGVGNEQFV. This chain uses TRBV9 with TRBJ2-1; TRBD2 agrees at 9 bases. The CDR3 covers 15 residues. Per germline, CDR1 SGDLS and CDR2 YYNGEE. Losses at the gene ends were 0 bases for V and 6 bases for J; bases not matched to a gene: 4.

Relative to its sample, this clone is medium-sized. This chain links TRBV4-1 with TRBJ2-2, with 8 bases identical to TRBD1. The germline gives CDR1 MGHRA, CDR2 YSYEKL. The junction had 10 bases not matched to a gene; V was cut back by 2 bases and J by 8 bases. This CDR3 is 16 amino acids long. DNA of the CDR3: TGCGCCAGCAGCCAAAGGAGCCAGGGGGCTCGGGGGGAGCTGTTTTTT. Protein product: CASSQRSQGARGELFF.

This clone was counted at least ten times. This chain uses TRBV11-1 with TRBJ1-1; 7 bases map to TRBD1. Losses at the gene ends were 0 bases for V and 6 bases for J; bases not matched to a gene: 10. Per the germline V gene, CDR1 is SGHAT and CDR2 is FQDESV (reference sequence). This CDR3 comprises 16 residues. Here the CDR3 DNA reads TGTGCCAGCAGCTTAGCAACGACAGGGCCTAGCGCTGAAGCTTTCTTT. It is translated as CASSLATTGPSAEAFF.

Judged by abundance, this clone is medium-sized (0.01 to 0.1%). The J gene is TRBJ2-1, the V gene TRBV11-3, with D hard to call. This CDR3 comprises 16 residues. Germline values: CDR1 SGHNT, CDR2 YENEEA. V was shortened by 5 bases and J by 2 bases, with 16 bases between the two germline ends. This chain's CDR3 is CASSELRFQPYNEQFF. The CDR3 DNA reads TGTGCCAGCAGCGAACTAAGGTTTCAGCCCTACAATGAGCAGTTCTTC.

This clone was detected ten times or more. The J gene is TRBJ1-1, the V gene TRBV7-9, with TRBD1 as a possible D gene (5 bases). This CDR3 is built from 13 residues. The V gene lost 2 bases and the J gene lost 5 bases, with 9 bases spanning the gap. Looked up from germline, CDR1 is SEHNR and CDR2 is FQNEAQ (reference sequence). The CDR3, as DNA: TGTGCCAGCAGCTTACTCGGGGGAACTGAAGCTTTCTTT. Its protein product is CASSLLGGTEAFF.

This clone is labeled medium-sized. V usage is TRBV12-3 or TRBV12-4 and J usage is TRBJ2-3; D remains unclear. The CDR3 is 14 amino acids. Trimming pared 1 base from V and 6 bases from J, leaving 11 bases between. The CDR3 is CASSLGRSGDTQYF. The CDR3 bases are TGTGCCAGCAGTTTAGGGCGAAGTGGGGATACGCAGTATTTT.